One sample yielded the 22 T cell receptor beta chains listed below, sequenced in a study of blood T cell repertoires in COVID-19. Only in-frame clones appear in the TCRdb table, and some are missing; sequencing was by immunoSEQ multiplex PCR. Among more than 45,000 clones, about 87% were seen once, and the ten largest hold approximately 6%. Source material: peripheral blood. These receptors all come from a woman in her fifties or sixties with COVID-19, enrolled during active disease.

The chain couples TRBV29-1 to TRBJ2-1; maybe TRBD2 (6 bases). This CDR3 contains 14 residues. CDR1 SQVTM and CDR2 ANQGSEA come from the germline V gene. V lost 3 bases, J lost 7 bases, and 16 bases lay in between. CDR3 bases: TGCAGCGTTGAGAAGAGACTAGAGCGTAATGAGCAGTTCTTC. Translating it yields CSVEKRLERNEQFF.

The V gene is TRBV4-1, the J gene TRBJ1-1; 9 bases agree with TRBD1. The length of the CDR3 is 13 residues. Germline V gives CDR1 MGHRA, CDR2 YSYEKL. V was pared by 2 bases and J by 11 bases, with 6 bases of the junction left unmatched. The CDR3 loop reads CASSQLGTGSAFF. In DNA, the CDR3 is TGCGCCAGCAGCCAATTAGGGACAGGGAGTGCTTTCTTT.

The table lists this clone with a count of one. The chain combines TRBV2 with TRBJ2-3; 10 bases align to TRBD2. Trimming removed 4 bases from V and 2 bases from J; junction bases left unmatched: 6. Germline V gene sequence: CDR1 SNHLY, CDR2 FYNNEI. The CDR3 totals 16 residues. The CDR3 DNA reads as TGTGCCAGCAGTGGCGGGACTAGCGACGACACAGATACGCAGTATTTT. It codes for CASSGGTSDDTDTQYF. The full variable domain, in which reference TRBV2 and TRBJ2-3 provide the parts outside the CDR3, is EPEVTQTPSHQVTQMGQEVILRCVPISNHLYFYWYRQILGQKVEFLVSFYNNEISEKSEIFDDQFSVERPDGSNFTLKIRSTKLEDSAMYFCASSGGTSDDTDTQYFGPGTRLTVL.

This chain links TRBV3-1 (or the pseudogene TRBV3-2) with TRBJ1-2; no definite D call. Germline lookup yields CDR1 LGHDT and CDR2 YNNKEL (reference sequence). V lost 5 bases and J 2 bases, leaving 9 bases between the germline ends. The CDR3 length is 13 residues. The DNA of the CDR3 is TGTGCCAGCAGCGTAGAGATGAACTATGGCTACACCTTC. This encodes CASSVEMNYGYTF.

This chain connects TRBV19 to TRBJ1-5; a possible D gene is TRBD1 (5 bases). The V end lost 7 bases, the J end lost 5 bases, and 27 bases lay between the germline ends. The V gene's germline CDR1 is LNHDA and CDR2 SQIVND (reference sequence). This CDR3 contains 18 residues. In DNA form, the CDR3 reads TGTGCCAGTACTCTTGCGGGGAGGGGTACATTAGGGGATCAGCCCCAGCATTTT. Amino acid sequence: CASTLAGRGTLGDQPQHF.

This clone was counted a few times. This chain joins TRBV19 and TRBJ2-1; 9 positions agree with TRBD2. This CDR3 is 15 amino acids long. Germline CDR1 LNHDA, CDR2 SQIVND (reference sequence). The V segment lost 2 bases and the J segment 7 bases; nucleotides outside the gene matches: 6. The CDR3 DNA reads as TGTGCCAGTAGTATATTAGCGGGAGTTTTTAATGAGCAGTTCTTC. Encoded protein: CASSILAGVFNEQFF. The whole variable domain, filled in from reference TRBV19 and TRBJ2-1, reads DGGITQSPKYLFRKEGQNVTLSCEQNLNHDAMYWYRQDPGQGLRLIYYSQIVNDFQKGDIAEGYSVSREKKESFPLTVTSAQKNPTAFYLCASSILAGVFNEQFFGPGTRLTVL.

The CDR3 region is CATSRDRGLREKLFF. DNA for the CDR3: TGTGCCACCAGCAGGGACAGGGGGCTACGGGAAAAACTGTTTTTT. The V call is TRBV15, the J call TRBJ1-4; 11 nucleotides agree with TRBD1. This CDR3 comprises 15 residues. V gave up 3 bases and J gave up 8 bases; unmatched junction bases: 5. Germline lookup yields CDR1 LNHNV and CDR2 YYDKDF (reference sequence).

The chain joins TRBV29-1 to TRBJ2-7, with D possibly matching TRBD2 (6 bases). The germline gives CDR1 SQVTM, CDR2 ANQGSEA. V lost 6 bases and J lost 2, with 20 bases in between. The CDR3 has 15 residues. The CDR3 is CSVDVRRGRTYEQYF. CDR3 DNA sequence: TGCAGCGTCGACGTGAGGCGGGGCCGAACCTACGAGCAGTACTTC.

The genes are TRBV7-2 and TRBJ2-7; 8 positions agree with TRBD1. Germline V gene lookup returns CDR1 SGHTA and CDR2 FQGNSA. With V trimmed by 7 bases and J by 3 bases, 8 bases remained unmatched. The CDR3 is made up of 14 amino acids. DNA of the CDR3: TGTGCCAGCAACCCCACCGGGACAGGCTACGAGCAGTACTTC. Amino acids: CASNPTGTGYEQYF.

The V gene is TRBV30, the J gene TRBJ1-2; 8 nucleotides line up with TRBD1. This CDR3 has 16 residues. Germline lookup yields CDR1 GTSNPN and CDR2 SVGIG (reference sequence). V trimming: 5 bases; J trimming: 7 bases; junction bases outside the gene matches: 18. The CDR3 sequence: CAWDRDRTYSRGGYTF. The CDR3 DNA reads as TGTGCCTGGGACCGGGACAGGACCTATTCCCGTGGTGGCTACACCTTC.

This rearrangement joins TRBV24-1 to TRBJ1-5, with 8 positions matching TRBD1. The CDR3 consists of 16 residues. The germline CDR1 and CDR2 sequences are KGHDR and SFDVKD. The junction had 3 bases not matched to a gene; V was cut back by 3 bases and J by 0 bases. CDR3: CATSDHRGTSNQPQHF. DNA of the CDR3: TGTGCCACCAGTGATCACAGGGGGACTAGCAATCAGCCCCAGCATTTT.

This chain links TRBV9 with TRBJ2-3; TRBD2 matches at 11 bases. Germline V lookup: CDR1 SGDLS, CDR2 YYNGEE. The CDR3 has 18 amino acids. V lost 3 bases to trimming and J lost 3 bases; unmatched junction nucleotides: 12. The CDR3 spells CASSAPHPSGRWTDTQYF. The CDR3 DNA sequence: TGTGCCAGCAGCGCTCCCCATCCTAGCGGGAGGTGGACAGATACGCAGTATTTT.

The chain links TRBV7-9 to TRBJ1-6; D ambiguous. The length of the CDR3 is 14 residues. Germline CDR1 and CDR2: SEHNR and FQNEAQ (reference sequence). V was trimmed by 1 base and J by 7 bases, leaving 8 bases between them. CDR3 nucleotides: TGTGCCAGCAGCTTAGGGGCCCGCAATTCACCCCTCCACTTT. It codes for CASSLGARNSPLHF.

The CDR3: CASSKGSSSSYNEQFF. In DNA form, the CDR3 reads TGTGCCAGCAGCAAAGGGAGCTCGAGCTCCTACAATGAGCAGTTCTTC. The chain joins TRBV11-2 to TRBJ2-1; D is possibly TRBD2 (5 bases). This CDR3 is built from 16 residues. Germline values: CDR1 SGHAT, CDR2 FQNNGV. Trimming removed 5 bases at V and 0 bases at J, with 14 bases between.

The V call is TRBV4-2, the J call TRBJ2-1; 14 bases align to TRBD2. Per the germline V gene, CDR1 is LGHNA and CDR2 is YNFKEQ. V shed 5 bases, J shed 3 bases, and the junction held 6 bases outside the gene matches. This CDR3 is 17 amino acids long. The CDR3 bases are TGTGCCAGCAGCAAAGGACTAGCGGGAGGTTACTACAATGAGCAGTTCTTC. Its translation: CASSKGLAGGYYNEQFF.

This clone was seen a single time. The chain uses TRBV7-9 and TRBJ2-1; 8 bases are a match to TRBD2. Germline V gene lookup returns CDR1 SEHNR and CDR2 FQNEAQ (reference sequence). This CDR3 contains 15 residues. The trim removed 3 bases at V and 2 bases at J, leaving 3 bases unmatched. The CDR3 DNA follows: TGTGCCAGCAGCTTCACGGGACTAGCCTACAATGAGCAGTTCTTC. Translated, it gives CASSFTGLAYNEQFF.

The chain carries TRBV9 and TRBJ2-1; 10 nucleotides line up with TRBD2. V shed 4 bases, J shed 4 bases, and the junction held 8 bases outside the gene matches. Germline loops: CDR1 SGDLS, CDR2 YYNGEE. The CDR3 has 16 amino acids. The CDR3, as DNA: TGTGCCAGCAGCTCCAGAGGACTAGCGGAGTACAATGAGCAGTTCTTC. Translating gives CASSSRGLAEYNEQFF. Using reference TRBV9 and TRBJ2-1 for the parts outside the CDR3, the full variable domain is DSGVTQTPKHLITATGQRVTLRCSPRSGDLSVYWYQQSLDQGLQFLIQYYNGEERAKGNILERFSAQQFPDLHSELNLSSLELGDSALYFCASSSRGLAEYNEQFFGPGTRLTVL.

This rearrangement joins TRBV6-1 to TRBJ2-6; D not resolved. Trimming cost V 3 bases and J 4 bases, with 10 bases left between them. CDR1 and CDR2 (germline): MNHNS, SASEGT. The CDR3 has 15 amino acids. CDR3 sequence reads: CASSDYSSGANVLTF. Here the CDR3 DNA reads TGTGCCAGCAGTGATTATTCGTCGGGGGCCAACGTCCTGACTTTC.

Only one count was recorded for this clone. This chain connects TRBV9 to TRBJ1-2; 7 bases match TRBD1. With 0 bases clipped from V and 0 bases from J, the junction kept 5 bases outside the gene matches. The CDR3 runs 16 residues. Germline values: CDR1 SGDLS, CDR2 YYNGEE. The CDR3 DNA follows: TGTGCCAGCAGCGTAGGAGGGACAGCAACTAACTATGGCTACACCTTC. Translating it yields CASSVGGTATNYGYTF.

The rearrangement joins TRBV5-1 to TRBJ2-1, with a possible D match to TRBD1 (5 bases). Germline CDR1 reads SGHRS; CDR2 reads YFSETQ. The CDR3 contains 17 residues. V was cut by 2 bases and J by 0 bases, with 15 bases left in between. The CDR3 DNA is TGCGCCAGCAGCTTCTATGGGGCCCAAAGCTCCTACAATGAGCAGTTCTTC. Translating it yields CASSFYGAQSSYNEQFF. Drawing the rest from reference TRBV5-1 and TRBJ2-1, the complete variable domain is KAGVTQTPRYLIKTRGQQVTLSCSPISGHRSVSWYQQTPGQGLQFLFEYFSETQRNKGNFPGRFSGRQFSNSRSEMNVSTLELGDSALYLCASSFYGAQSSYNEQFFGPGTRLTVL.

The DNA of the CDR3 is TGTGCCAGCAGTTCCCAAGTCGCGGGCTACACCTTC. Its protein is CASSSQVAGYTF. The chain joins TRBV28 to TRBJ1-2; D not certain. Germline V gives CDR1 MDHEN, CDR2 SYDVKM. CDR3 length equals 12 residues. Deletions cut 4 bases from V and 8 bases from J, with 11 bases between.

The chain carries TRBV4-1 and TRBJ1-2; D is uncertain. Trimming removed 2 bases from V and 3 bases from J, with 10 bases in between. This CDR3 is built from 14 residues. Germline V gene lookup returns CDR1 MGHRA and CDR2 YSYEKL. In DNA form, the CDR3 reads TGCGCCAGCAGCCAACCCCTTAGAGACTATGGCTACACCTTC. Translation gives CASSQPLRDYGYTF.